A selection of T cell receptor beta chains follows, all from one sample in a study of blood T cells in healthy people across ages. Using its own MiXCR run on the 5' RACE reads, TCRdb lists one record per CDR3 protein. The data contain about 1.4 million distinct CDR3 sequences, approximately 59% of them singletons. Sequencing was done on a sample of blood. These TCRs come from a man aged 18-30 years in good health. Both conserved end residues are part of each CDR3. Each record gives: V gene, D gene, J gene, clone size, CDR3 protein, CDR3 DNA. D genes are given only for firm matches. Clone size is not always given. Where it is, it says once, few, many or a class for expanded clones.

v_call: TRBV6-5
d_call: TRBD1
j_call: TRBJ1-2
clone_size: -
cdr3_aa: CASSYAGQGGGNYGYTF
cdr3_nt: TGTGCCAGCAGTTACGCCGGACAGGGGGGAGGGAACTATGGCTACACCTTC

v_call: TRBV12-3/TRBV12-4
d_call: -
j_call: TRBJ1-6
clone_size: -
cdr3_aa: CASSLGPSYNSPLHF
cdr3_nt: TGTGCCAGCAGTTTAGGACCCTCCTATAATTCACCCCTCCACTTT

v_call: TRBV20-1
d_call: TRBD2
j_call: TRBJ2-7
clone_size: -
cdr3_aa: CSARDLPGLAVYEQYF
cdr3_nt: TGCAGTGCTAGAGACCTACCGGGACTAGCGGTCTACGAGCAGTACTTC

v_call: TRBV10-3
d_call: -
j_call: TRBJ1-4
clone_size: -
cdr3_aa: CAISESAPTNEKLFF
cdr3_nt: TGTGCCATCAGTGAGTCCGCCCCAACTAATGAAAAACTGTTTTTT

v_call: TRBV29-1
d_call: -
j_call: TRBJ2-7
clone_size: -
cdr3_aa: CSVEYGTEQYF
cdr3_nt: TGCAGCGTTGAATATGGGACCGAGCAGTACTTC

v_call: TRBV24-1
d_call: -
j_call: TRBJ2-6
clone_size: -
cdr3_aa: CATSDNRVSLSPGANVLTF
cdr3_nt: TGTGCCACCAGTGATAACCGGGTCTCCCTAAGCCCTGGGGCCAACGTCCTGACTTTC

v_call: TRBV11-1
d_call: TRBD2
j_call: TRBJ2-7
clone_size: -
cdr3_aa: CASSPEWEGQFEQYF
cdr3_nt: TGTGCCAGCAGCCCCGAGTGGGAGGGCCAATTCGAGCAGTACTTC

v_call: TRBV7-2
d_call: TRBD1
j_call: TRBJ1-4
clone_size: -
cdr3_aa: CASSSGTGLRATNEKLFF
cdr3_nt: TGTGCCAGCTCCTCCGGGACAGGACTAAGGGCAACTAATGAAAAACTGTTTTTT

v_call: TRBV6-1
d_call: -
j_call: TRBJ2-1
clone_size: few
cdr3_aa: CASTSDPSGEQFF
cdr3_nt: TGTGCCAGCACGTCGGACCCGTCCGGGGAGCAGTTCTTC

v_call: TRBV7-6
d_call: -
j_call: TRBJ2-1
clone_size: few
cdr3_aa: CASSLHHEQFF
cdr3_nt: TGTGCCAGCAGCTTACACCATGAGCAGTTCTTC

v_call: TRBV4-3
d_call: -
j_call: TRBJ2-7
clone_size: few
cdr3_aa: CASSQSLPAVYEQYF
cdr3_nt: TGCGCCAGCAGCCAGTCATTACCGGCTGTCTACGAGCAGTACTTC

v_call: TRBV7-2
d_call: -
j_call: TRBJ2-5
clone_size: -
cdr3_aa: CASSLPQGIETQYF
cdr3_nt: TGTGCCAGCAGCTTACCCCAGGGTATCGAGACCCAGTACTTC

v_call: TRBV19
d_call: -
j_call: TRBJ2-7
clone_size: -
cdr3_aa: CASNPGRDSYEQYF
cdr3_nt: TGTGCCAGTAACCCCGGGCGGGACTCCTACGAGCAGTACTTC

v_call: TRBV10-1
d_call: -
j_call: TRBJ2-1
clone_size: -
cdr3_aa: CASCSGQGGYNEQFF
cdr3_nt: TGCGCCAGCTGTTCCGGGCAGGGGGGTTACAATGAGCAGTTCTTC

v_call: TRBV20-1
d_call: TRBD1
j_call: TRBJ1-1
clone_size: few
cdr3_aa: CSARGRDRFLNTEAFF
cdr3_nt: TGCAGTGCTAGAGGGAGGGACAGATTTTTGAACACTGAAGCTTTCTTT

v_call: TRBV29-1
d_call: -
j_call: TRBJ2-1
clone_size: few
cdr3_aa: CSVWSDNEQFF
cdr3_nt: TGCAGCGTTTGGAGCGACAATGAGCAGTTCTTC

v_call: TRBV29-1
d_call: TRBD2
j_call: TRBJ2-3
clone_size: -
cdr3_aa: CSVRGLAGVHTDTQYF
cdr3_nt: TGCAGCGTTAGGGGACTAGCGGGAGTGCATACAGATACGCAGTATTTT

v_call: TRBV20-1
d_call: -
j_call: TRBJ1-5
clone_size: few
cdr3_aa: CSAPEVSNQPQHF
cdr3_nt: TGCAGTGCCCCCGAAGTTAGCAATCAGCCCCAGCATTTT

v_call: TRBV10-3
d_call: -
j_call: TRBJ2-3
clone_size: few
cdr3_aa: CAISGGRAGDTQYF
cdr3_nt: TGTGCCATCAGTGGTGGACGTGCCGGTGATACGCAGTATTTT

v_call: TRBV4-3
d_call: -
j_call: TRBJ2-7
clone_size: -
cdr3_aa: CASSQDPQCEQYF
cdr3_nt: TGCGCCAGCAGCCAAGACCCACAGTGCGAGCAGTACTTC

v_call: TRBV6-5
d_call: TRBD2
j_call: TRBJ2-5
clone_size: -
cdr3_aa: CASSRPAGDAETQYF
cdr3_nt: TGTGCCAGCAGTCGTCCCGCGGGGGATGCAGAGACCCAGTACTTC

v_call: TRBV6-5
d_call: TRBD1
j_call: TRBJ1-2
clone_size: -
cdr3_aa: CASSYSRGQGAPGYTF
cdr3_nt: TGTGCCAGCAGTTACTCACGGGGGCAGGGGGCGCCTGGCTACACCTTC

v_call: TRBV6-2/TRBV6-3
d_call: -
j_call: TRBJ2-5
clone_size: -
cdr3_aa: CASSPPLYKQYF
cdr3_nt: TGTGCCAGCAGCCCCCCGCTCTACAAGCAGTACTTC

v_call: TRBV20-1
d_call: TRBD1
j_call: TRBJ1-2
clone_size: -
cdr3_aa: CSARTDRGAFYGYTF
cdr3_nt: TGCAGTGCTAGGACCGACAGGGGGGCCTTCTATGGCTACACCTTC

v_call: TRBV19
d_call: -
j_call: TRBJ2-6
clone_size: few
cdr3_aa: CASTAGISGANVLTF
cdr3_nt: TGTGCCAGTACGGCCGGAATCTCTGGGGCCAACGTCCTGACTTTC

v_call: TRBV11-2
d_call: TRBD1
j_call: TRBJ2-1
clone_size: -
cdr3_aa: CASSPTGTVFGYNEQFF
cdr3_nt: TGTGCCAGCAGCCCCACCGGGACAGTTTTCGGTTACAATGAGCAGTTCTTC

v_call: TRBV4-1
d_call: -
j_call: TRBJ2-7
clone_size: few
cdr3_aa: CASSHSVQGHYEQYF
cdr3_nt: TGCGCCAGCAGCCATAGTGTCCAGGGGCACTACGAGCAGTACTTC

v_call: TRBV28
d_call: -
j_call: TRBJ2-4
clone_size: -
cdr3_aa: CASSLSTGMDEQYF
cdr3_nt: TGTGCCAGCAGTTTATCTACAGGGATGGATGAGCAGTACTTC

v_call: TRBV2
d_call: -
j_call: TRBJ2-7
clone_size: -
cdr3_aa: CASKDSSYEQYF
cdr3_nt: TGTGCCAGCAAGGACTCCTCCTACGAGCAGTACTTC

v_call: TRBV25-1
d_call: TRBD2
j_call: TRBJ2-1
clone_size: -
cdr3_aa: CASSEGGGLAQSSYNEQFF
cdr3_nt: TGTGCCAGCAGTGAAGGAGGGGGACTAGCGCAAAGCTCCTACAATGAGCAGTTCTTC

v_call: TRBV7-8
d_call: -
j_call: TRBJ1-1
clone_size: -
cdr3_aa: CASSSKRLIQVEAFF
cdr3_nt: TGTGCCAGCAGCTCAAAGCGCCTAATACAGGTTGAAGCTTTCTTT

v_call: TRBV7-2
d_call: -
j_call: TRBJ2-3
clone_size: -
cdr3_aa: CASSLAMPRQDTQYF
cdr3_nt: TGTGCCAGCAGCTTAGCTATGCCCAGACAAGATACGCAGTATTTT

v_call: TRBV7-9
d_call: -
j_call: TRBJ2-5
clone_size: -
cdr3_aa: CASSSPGLTGETQYF
cdr3_nt: TGTGCCAGCAGCTCCCCGGGATTAACTGGGGAGACCCAGTACTTC

v_call: TRBV3-1
d_call: -
j_call: TRBJ2-5
clone_size: -
cdr3_aa: CASSSNGPQETQYF
cdr3_nt: TGTGCCAGCAGCTCCAACGGCCCCCAAGAGACCCAGTACTTC

v_call: TRBV20-1
d_call: -
j_call: TRBJ1-1
clone_size: -
cdr3_aa: CSAIQGFYTEAFF
cdr3_nt: TGCAGTGCCATCCAGGGGTTTTACACTGAAGCTTTCTTT

v_call: TRBV20-1
d_call: TRBD1
j_call: TRBJ2-4
clone_size: few
cdr3_aa: CSARDRQGQPIQYF
cdr3_nt: TGCAGTGCTAGAGATAGACAGGGGCAGCCCATTCAGTACTTC

v_call: TRBV12-3/TRBV12-4
d_call: -
j_call: TRBJ2-3
clone_size: -
cdr3_aa: CASSRGWTDTQYF
cdr3_nt: TGTGCCAGCAGTCGCGGTTGGACAGATACGCAGTATTTT

v_call: TRBV28
d_call: TRBD1
j_call: TRBJ2-2
clone_size: -
cdr3_aa: CATHRGYTGELFF
cdr3_nt: TGTGCCACTCACAGGGGGTACACCGGGGAGCTGTTTTTT

v_call: TRBV18
d_call: -
j_call: TRBJ2-2
clone_size: -
cdr3_aa: CASSPNQGAGELFF
cdr3_nt: TGTGCCAGCTCACCCAATCAGGGTGCCGGGGAGCTGTTTTTT

v_call: TRBV19
d_call: -
j_call: TRBJ2-7
clone_size: -
cdr3_aa: CASSRDPGGLYEQYF
cdr3_nt: TGTGCCAGTAGTAGGGACCCCGGGGGACTCTACGAGCAGTACTTC

v_call: TRBV7-9
d_call: -
j_call: TRBJ2-5
clone_size: -
cdr3_aa: CASSLRLSQGETQYF
cdr3_nt: TGTGCCAGCAGCTTACGTCTGTCCCAGGGAGAGACCCAGTACTTC

v_call: TRBV7-8
d_call: -
j_call: TRBJ1-4
clone_size: -
cdr3_aa: CARFGEKLFF
cdr3_nt: TGTGCCAGATTCGGCGAAAAACTGTTTTTT

v_call: TRBV9
d_call: -
j_call: TRBJ2-3
clone_size: -
cdr3_aa: CASSVLSLGTDTQYF
cdr3_nt: TGTGCCAGCAGCGTACTTAGTCTAGGCACAGATACGCAGTATTTT

v_call: TRBV4-1
d_call: -
j_call: TRBJ1-1
clone_size: -
cdr3_aa: CASSQEPMDTEAFF
cdr3_nt: TGCGCCAGCAGCCAAGAACCCATGGACACTGAAGCTTTCTTT

v_call: TRBV5-6
d_call: TRBD2
j_call: TRBJ2-5
clone_size: -
cdr3_aa: CASSSLTSGVETQYF
cdr3_nt: TGTGCCAGCAGCTCATTGACTAGCGGGGTGGAGACCCAGTACTTC

v_call: TRBV20-1
d_call: -
j_call: TRBJ2-5
clone_size: -
cdr3_aa: CSARGLEETQYF
cdr3_nt: TGCAGTGCTAGAGGCTTGGAAGAGACCCAGTACTTC

v_call: TRBV4-1
d_call: TRBD2
j_call: TRBJ2-7
clone_size: -
cdr3_aa: CASSQKTSGGLKYSYEQYF
cdr3_nt: TGCGCCAGCAGTCAAAAGACTAGCGGGGGCCTCAAATACTCCTACGAGCAGTACTTC

v_call: TRBV28
d_call: -
j_call: TRBJ1-6
clone_size: -
cdr3_aa: CASSLSQGINSPLHF
cdr3_nt: TGTGCCAGCAGTTTAAGCCAGGGAATTAATTCACCCCTCCACTTT

v_call: TRBV24-1
d_call: -
j_call: TRBJ2-7
clone_size: -
cdr3_aa: CATSETSNSYEQYF
cdr3_nt: TGTGCCACCAGCGAAACTAGCAACTCCTACGAGCAGTACTTC

v_call: TRBV12-3/TRBV12-4
d_call: -
j_call: TRBJ2-5
clone_size: -
cdr3_aa: CASSLGIGVTETQYF
cdr3_nt: TGTGCCAGCAGCCTGGGGATCGGGGTCACAGAGACCCAGTACTTC

v_call: TRBV4-1
d_call: -
j_call: TRBJ2-5
clone_size: few
cdr3_aa: CASSYPGTKETQYF
cdr3_nt: TGCGCCAGCAGTTACCCCGGGACAAAGGAGACCCAGTACTTC

v_call: TRBV4-2
d_call: -
j_call: TRBJ2-7
clone_size: few
cdr3_aa: CASSPLAPSYEQYF
cdr3_nt: TGTGCCAGCAGCCCACTAGCTCCCTCCTACGAGCAGTACTTC

v_call: TRBV4-1
d_call: -
j_call: TRBJ2-3
clone_size: many
cdr3_aa: CASSQDGDTQYF
cdr3_nt: TGCGCCAGCAGCCAAGATGGGGATACGCAGTATTTT

v_call: TRBV28
d_call: -
j_call: TRBJ2-5
clone_size: few
cdr3_aa: CASSLLGAQETQYF
cdr3_nt: TGTGCCAGCAGTTTGTTAGGGGCGCAGGAGACCCAGTACTTC

v_call: TRBV6-2/TRBV6-3
d_call: TRBD2
j_call: TRBJ2-5
clone_size: -
cdr3_aa: CASSPRRAGEKETQYF
cdr3_nt: TGTGCCAGCAGCCCCCGACGGGCGGGGGAGAAAGAGACCCAGTACTTC

v_call: TRBV12-3/TRBV12-4
d_call: TRBD1
j_call: TRBJ2-5
clone_size: -
cdr3_aa: CASRPPGTGQETQYF
cdr3_nt: TGTGCCAGCAGGCCTCCCGGGACAGGGCAAGAGACCCAGTACTTC

v_call: TRBV4-2
d_call: -
j_call: TRBJ2-2
clone_size: few
cdr3_aa: CASSFGRETGELFF
cdr3_nt: TGTGCCAGCAGTTTCGGTAGGGAGACCGGGGAGCTGTTTTTT